A single sample gave rise to the 6 T cell receptor beta chains below, sequenced in a study of cytomegalovirus exposure and HLA in healthy donors. Amplification used 60 Vbeta primers and 13 Jbeta primers. Sequencing was performed with immunoSEQ multiplex PCR; in TCRdb, only in-frame clones are kept and a portion is missing. The repertoire holds approximately 260,000 clones, with around four fifths as singletons. The specimen was PBMCs. The source of these receptors is a woman aged 40-49 years in good health and CMV-seropositive.

V gene TRBV27 combines with J gene TRBJ2-5, with 9 bases matching TRBD2. The DNA matches TRBJ2-7 better at its end, which makes the J call doubtful. The CDR3 is 14 residues long. Germline CDR1 reads MNHEY; CDR2 reads SMNVEV (reference sequence). The CDR3 DNA sequence: TGTGCCAGCAGTTCCGGGACTAGCAGCTACGAGCAGTACTTC. Protein: CASSSGTSSYEQYF.

A note on this clone: Other DNA sequences in the sample encode the same CDR3. V is TRBV30 and J is TRBJ2-3, with 10 bases lining up with TRBD2. The CDR3 is 15 amino acids. With V trimmed by 3 bases and J by 2 bases, 5 bases remained unmatched. CDR1 and CDR2 from the germline V gene are GTSNPN and SVGIG (reference sequence). The CDR3 nucleotides read TGTGCCTGGAGCACGACTAGCGGGTACACAGATACGCAGTATTTT. Its translation: CAWSTTSGYTDTQYF.

CDR3 bases: TGTGCCAGCAGCCCCTGGACTAGCGGGAGGATCGCCCCCAGTGAGACCCAGTACTTC. This sequence encodes CASSPWTSGRIAPSETQYF. This chain joins TRBV28 and TRBJ2-5; TRBD2 aligns across 14 bases. V shed 6 bases, J shed 5 bases, and the junction held 17 bases outside the gene matches. Germline CDR1 reads MDHEN; CDR2 reads SYDVKM. The CDR3 length is 19 residues.

The chain couples TRBV5-4 to TRBJ2-5; 7 nucleotides match TRBD2. The trim removed 6 bases at V and 3 bases at J, leaving 5 bases unmatched. CDR1 is SGHNT, CDR2 YYREEE, per germline (reference sequence). This CDR3 spans 13 amino acids. The CDR3 DNA follows: TGTGCCAGCACCACGGCGGGAGAAGAGACCCAGTACTTC. This gives the protein CASTTAGEETQYF.

The chain couples TRBV6-6 to TRBJ2-7, with TRBD1 matching over 7 bases. The CDR3 spans 13 residues. The V gene end was trimmed by 2 bases and the J gene end by 3 bases; junction bases not matched to a gene: 1. Germline V gene data show CDR1 as MNHNY and CDR2 as SVGAGI (reference sequence). CDR3 coding DNA: TGTGCCAGCAGTTACGGGACAGACTACGAGCAGTACTTC. As protein: CASSYGTDYEQYF.

This chain joins TRBV19 and TRBJ1-6; D gene uncertain. Trimming cost V 3 bases and J 7 bases, with 13 bases left between them. Germline V gene sequence: CDR1 LNHDA, CDR2 SQIVND (reference sequence). The CDR3 loop spans 15 amino acids. CDR3 loop: CASSMGSQGNSPLHF. The CDR3 DNA is TGTGCCAGTAGTATGGGCAGTCAAGGAAATTCACCCCTCCACTTT.